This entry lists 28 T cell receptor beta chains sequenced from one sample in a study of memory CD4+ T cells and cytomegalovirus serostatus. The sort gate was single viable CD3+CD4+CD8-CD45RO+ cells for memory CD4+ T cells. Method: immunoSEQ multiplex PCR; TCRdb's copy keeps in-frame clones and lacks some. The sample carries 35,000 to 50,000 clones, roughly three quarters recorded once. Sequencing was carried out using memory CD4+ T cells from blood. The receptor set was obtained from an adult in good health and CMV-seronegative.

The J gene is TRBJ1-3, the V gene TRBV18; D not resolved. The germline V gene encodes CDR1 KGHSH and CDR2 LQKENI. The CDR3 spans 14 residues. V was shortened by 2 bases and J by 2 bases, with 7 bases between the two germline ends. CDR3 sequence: CASSPGVPGNTIYF. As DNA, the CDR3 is TGTGCCAGCTCACCAGGAGTACCTGGAAACACCATATATTTT.

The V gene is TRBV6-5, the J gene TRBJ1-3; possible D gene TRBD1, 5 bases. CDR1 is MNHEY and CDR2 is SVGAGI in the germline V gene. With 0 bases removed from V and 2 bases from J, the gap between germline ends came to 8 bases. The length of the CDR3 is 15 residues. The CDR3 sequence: CASSYSGGTGNTIYF. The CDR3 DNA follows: TGTGCCAGCAGTTACTCGGGGGGAACTGGAAACACCATATATTTT.

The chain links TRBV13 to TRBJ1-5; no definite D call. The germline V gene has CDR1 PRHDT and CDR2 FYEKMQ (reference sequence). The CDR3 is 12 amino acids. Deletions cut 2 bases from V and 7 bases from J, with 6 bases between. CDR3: CASSLQQQPQHF. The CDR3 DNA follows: TGTGCCAGCAGCTTACAACAACAGCCCCAGCATTTT.

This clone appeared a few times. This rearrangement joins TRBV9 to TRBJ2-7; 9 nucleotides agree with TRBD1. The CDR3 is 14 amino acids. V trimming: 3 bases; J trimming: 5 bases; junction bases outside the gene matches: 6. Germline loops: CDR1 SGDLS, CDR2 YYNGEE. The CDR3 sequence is CASSADRGNNEQYF. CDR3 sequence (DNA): TGTGCCAGCAGCGCAGACAGGGGGAACAACGAGCAGTACTTC.

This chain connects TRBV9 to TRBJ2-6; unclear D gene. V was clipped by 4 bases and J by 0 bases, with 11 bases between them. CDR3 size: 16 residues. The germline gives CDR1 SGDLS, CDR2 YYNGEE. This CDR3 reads CASSHRPASGANVLTF. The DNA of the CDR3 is TGTGCCAGCAGCCACCGACCCGCCTCTGGGGCCAACGTCCTGACTTTC.

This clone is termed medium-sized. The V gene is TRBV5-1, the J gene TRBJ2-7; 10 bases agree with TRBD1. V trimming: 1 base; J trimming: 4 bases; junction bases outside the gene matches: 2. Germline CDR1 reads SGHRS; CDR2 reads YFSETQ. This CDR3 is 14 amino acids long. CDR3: CASSLRTGGYEQYF. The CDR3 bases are TGCGCCAGCAGCTTGAGGACAGGGGGATACGAGCAGTACTTC.

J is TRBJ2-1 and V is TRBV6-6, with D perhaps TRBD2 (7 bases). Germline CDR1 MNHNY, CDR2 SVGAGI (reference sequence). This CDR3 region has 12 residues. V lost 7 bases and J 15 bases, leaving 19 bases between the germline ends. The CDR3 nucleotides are TGTGCCAGCACCAACAAGGGGGGGGTAGTGTTCTTC. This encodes CASTNKGGVVFF.

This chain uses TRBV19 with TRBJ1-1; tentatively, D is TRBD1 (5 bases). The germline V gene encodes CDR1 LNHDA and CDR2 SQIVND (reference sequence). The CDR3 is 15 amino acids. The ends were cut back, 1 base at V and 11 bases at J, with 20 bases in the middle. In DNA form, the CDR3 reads TGTGCCAGTAGTATAGTTACCTCGGGGAGGGGCGACGCTTTCTTT. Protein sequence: CASSIVTSGRGDAFF.

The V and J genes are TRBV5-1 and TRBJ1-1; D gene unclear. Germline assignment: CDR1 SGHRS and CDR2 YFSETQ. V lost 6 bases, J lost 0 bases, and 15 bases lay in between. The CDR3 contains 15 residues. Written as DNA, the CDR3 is TGCGCCAGCACCCCTTTTCCGGGTATGAACACTGAAGCTTTCTTT. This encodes CASTPFPGMNTEAFF.

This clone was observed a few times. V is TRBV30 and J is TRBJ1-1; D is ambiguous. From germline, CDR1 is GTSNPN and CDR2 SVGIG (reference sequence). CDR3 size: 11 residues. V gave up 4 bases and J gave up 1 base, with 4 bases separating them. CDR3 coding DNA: TGTGCCTGGAAAGGGAACACTGAAGCTTTCTTT. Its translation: CAWKGNTEAFF. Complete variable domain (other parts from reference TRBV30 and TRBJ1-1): SQTIHQWPATLVQPVGSPLSLECTVEGTSNPNLYWYRQAAGRGLQLLFYSVGIGQISSEVPQNLSASRPQDRQFILSSKKLLLSDSGFYLCAWKGNTEAFFGQGTRLTVV.

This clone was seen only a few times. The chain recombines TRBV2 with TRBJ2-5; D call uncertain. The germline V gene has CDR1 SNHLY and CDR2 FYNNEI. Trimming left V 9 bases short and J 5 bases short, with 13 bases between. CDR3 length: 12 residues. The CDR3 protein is CASVGVGETQYF. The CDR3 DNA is TGTGCCAGTGTCGGCGTTGGGGAGACCCAGTACTTC.

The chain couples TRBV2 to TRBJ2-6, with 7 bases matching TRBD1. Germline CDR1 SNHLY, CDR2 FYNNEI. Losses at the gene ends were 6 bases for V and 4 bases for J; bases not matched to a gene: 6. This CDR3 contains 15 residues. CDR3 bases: TGTGCCAGCAGGGGACAGCCCCGGGGGGCCAACGTCCTGACTTTC. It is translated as CASRGQPRGANVLTF. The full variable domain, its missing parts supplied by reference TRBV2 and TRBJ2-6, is EPEVTQTPSHQVTQMGQEVILRCVPISNHLYFYWYRQILGQKVEFLVSFYNNEISEKSEIFDDQFSVERPDGSNFTLKIRSTKLEDSAMYFCASRGQPRGANVLTFGAGSRLTVL.

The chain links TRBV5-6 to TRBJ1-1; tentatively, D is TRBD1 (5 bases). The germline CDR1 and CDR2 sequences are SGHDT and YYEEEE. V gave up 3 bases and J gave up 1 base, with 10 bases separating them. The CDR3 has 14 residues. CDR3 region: CASSWGVQNTEAFF. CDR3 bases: TGTGCCAGCAGCTGGGGGGTGCAGAACACTGAAGCTTTCTTT.

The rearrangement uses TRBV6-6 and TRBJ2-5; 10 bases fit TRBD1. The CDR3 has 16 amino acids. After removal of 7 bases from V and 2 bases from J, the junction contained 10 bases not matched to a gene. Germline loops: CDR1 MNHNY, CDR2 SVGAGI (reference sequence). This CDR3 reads CASTQIPGQGQETQYF. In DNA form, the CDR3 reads TGTGCCAGCACCCAAATACCGGGACAGGGGCAAGAGACCCAGTACTTC.

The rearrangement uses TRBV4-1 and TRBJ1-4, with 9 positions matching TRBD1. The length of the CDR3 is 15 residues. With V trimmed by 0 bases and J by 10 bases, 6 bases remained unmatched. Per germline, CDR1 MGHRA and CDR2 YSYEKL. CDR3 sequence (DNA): TGCGCCAGCAGCCAAGATACCGGGACAGGGAGAAAACTGTTTTTT. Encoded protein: CASSQDTGTGRKLFF.

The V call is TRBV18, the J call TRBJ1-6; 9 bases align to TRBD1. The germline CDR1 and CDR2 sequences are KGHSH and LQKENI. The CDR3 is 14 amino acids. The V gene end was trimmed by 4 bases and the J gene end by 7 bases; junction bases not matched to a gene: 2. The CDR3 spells CASSQGTGNSPLHF. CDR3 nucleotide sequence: TGTGCCAGCTCACAAGGGACAGGGAATTCACCCCTCCACTTT.

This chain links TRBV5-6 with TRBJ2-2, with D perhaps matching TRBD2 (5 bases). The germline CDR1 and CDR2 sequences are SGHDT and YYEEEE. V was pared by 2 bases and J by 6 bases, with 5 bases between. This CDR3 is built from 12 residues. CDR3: CASSFGAGELFF. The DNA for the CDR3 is TGTGCCAGCAGCTTCGGGGCCGGGGAGCTGTTTTTT. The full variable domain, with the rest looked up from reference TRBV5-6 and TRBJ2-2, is DAGVTQSPTHLIKTRGQQVTLRCSPKSGHDTVSWYQQALGQGPQFIFQYYEEEERQRGNFPDRFSGHQFPNYSSELNVNALLLGDSALYLCASSFGAGELFFGEGSRLTVL.

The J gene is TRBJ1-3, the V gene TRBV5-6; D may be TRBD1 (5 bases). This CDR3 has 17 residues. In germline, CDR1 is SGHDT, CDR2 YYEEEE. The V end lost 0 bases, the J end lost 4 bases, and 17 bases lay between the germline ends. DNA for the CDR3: TGTGCCAGCAGCTTGGGGCTCGGCAGGGTTTCCGGAAACACCATATATTTT. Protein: CASSLGLGRVSGNTIYF.

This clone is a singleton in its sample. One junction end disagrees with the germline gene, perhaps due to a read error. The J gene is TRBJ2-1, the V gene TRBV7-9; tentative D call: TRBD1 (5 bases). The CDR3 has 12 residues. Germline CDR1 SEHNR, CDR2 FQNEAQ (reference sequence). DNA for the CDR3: TGTGCCAGCAGCCTTGATAATCTACAGGAGATCTTC. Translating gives CASSLDNLQEIF.

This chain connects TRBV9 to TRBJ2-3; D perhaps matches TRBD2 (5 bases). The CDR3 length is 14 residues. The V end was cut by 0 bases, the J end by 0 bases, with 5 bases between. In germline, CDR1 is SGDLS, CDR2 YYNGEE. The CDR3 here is CASSVGESTDTQYF. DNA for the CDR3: TGTGCCAGCAGCGTAGGGGAGAGCACAGATACGCAGTATTTT.

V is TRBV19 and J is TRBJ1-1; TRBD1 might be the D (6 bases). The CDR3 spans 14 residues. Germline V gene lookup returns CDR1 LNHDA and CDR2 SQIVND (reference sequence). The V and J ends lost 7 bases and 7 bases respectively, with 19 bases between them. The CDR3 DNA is TGTGCCAGTACCGAAGGGGGAGGATACAATGAAGCTTTCTTT. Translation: CASTEGGGYNEAFF.

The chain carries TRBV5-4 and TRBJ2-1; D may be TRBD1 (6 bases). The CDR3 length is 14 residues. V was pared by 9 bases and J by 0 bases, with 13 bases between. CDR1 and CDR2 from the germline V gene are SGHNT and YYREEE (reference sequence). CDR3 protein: CATGARRSYNEQFF. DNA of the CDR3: TGTGCCACAGGGGCACGGCGCTCCTACAATGAGCAGTTCTTC.

CDR3 DNA: TGTGCTAGTGGTCTCTCGTCAGGGACAACCACCTACAATGAGCAGTTCTTC. This gives the protein CASGLSSGTTTYNEQFF. The chain is built from TRBV12-5 and TRBJ2-1; TRBD1 might be the D (6 bases). V was trimmed by 5 bases and J by 2 bases, leaving 19 bases between them. The CDR3 sequence is 17 residues long. Germline V lookup: CDR1 LGHNT, CDR2 FRNRAP.

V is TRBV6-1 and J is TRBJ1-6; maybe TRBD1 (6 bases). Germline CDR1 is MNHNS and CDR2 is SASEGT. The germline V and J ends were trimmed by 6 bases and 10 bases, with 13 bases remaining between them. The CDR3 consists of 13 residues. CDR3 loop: CASSPGAKSPLHF. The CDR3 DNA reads TGTGCCAGCAGCCCAGGGGCGAAATCACCCCTCCACTTT.

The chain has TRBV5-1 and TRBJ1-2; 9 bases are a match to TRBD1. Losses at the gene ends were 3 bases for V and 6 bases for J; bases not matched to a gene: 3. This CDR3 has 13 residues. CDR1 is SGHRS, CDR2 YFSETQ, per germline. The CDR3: CASSCRDRDGYTF. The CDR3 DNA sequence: TGCGCCAGCAGCTGCCGGGACAGGGATGGCTACACCTTC. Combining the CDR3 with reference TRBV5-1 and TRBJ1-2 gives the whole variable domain KAGVTQTPRYLIKTRGQQVTLSCSPISGHRSVSWYQQTPGQGLQFLFEYFSETQRNKGNFPGRFSGRQFSNSRSEMNVSTLELGDSALYLCASSCRDRDGYTFGSGTRLTVV.

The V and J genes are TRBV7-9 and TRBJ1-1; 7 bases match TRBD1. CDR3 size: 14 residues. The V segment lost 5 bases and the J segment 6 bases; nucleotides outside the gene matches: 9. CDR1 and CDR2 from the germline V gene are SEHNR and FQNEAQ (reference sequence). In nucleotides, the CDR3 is TGTGCCAGCAGCCAGACAGGGAAGATGGCTGAAGCTTTCTTT. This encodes CASSQTGKMAEAFF.

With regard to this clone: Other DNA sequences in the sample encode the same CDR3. The CDR3 region is CASSLSLGETQYF. For the CDR3, the DNA is TGTGCCAGCAGCTTAAGCTTGGGAGAGACCCAGTACTTC. The rearrangement links TRBV7-2 to TRBJ2-5; D not certain. The germline gives CDR1 SGHTA, CDR2 FQGNSA. This CDR3 is built from 13 residues. Between the trimmed V and J ends, which lost 2 bases and 4 bases, there was a span of 8 bases.

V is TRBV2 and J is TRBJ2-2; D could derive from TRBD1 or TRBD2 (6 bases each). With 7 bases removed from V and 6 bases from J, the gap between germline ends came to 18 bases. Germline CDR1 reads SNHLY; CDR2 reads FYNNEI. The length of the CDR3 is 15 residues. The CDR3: CASTGAQGKSGELFF. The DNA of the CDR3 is TGTGCCAGCACGGGGGCGCAGGGCAAGTCCGGGGAGCTGTTTTTT.